This paragraph reports one TCR beta chain. These data come from a study of blood T cell repertoires in COVID-19. On the study more broadly: Acute-phase and convalescent COVID-19 samples originated in the United States, Italy and Spain. From T cells, B-cell-depleted T cells, or PBMCs came the material, which was cDNA or gDNA.

Per the authors' pipeline: Estimated nucleated cell counts came from reference gene primer amplification. Profiled with immunoSEQ multiplex PCR; TCRdb holds only in-frame clones, not every one. V and J calls and clone size are those listed in that table; D and trimming were worked out from the DNA. The data hold 350,000 or so clones, with 80% to 90% observed a single time. CDR3 size: 15 residues. V was clipped by 4 bases and J by 4 bases; unmatched bases: 7. Germline CDR1 and CDR2: LNHNV and YYDKDF (reference sequence). The study assigned cohorts using participant-reported clinical history. V is TRBV15 and J is TRBJ2-5, with 9 bases aligning to TRBD1. The specimen sequenced was PBMCs or T cells enriched from blood (not recorded which). This clonotype was sampled from a woman between 35 and 50 years old with acute COVID-19. CDR3 DNA sequence: TGTGCCACCAGCACAGGACAGGGGTCAGGAGAGACCCAGTACTTC. It specifies CATSTGQGSGETQYF.